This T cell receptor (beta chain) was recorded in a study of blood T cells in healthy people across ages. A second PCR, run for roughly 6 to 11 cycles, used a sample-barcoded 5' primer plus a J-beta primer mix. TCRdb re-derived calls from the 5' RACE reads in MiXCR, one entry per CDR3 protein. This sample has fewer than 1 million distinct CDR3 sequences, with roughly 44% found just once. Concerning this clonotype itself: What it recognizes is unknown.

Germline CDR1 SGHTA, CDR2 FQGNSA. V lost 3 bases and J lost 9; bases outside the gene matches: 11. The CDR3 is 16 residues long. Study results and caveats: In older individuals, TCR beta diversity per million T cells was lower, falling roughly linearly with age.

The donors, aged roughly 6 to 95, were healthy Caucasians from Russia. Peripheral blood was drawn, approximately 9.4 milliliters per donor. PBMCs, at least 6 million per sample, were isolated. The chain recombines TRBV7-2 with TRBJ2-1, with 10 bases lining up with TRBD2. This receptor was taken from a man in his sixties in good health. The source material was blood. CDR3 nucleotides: TGTGCCAGCAGCTTCCAAAGAGCGGGGGGGGCCGGTGAGCAGTTCTTC. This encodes CASSFQRAGGAGEQFF.